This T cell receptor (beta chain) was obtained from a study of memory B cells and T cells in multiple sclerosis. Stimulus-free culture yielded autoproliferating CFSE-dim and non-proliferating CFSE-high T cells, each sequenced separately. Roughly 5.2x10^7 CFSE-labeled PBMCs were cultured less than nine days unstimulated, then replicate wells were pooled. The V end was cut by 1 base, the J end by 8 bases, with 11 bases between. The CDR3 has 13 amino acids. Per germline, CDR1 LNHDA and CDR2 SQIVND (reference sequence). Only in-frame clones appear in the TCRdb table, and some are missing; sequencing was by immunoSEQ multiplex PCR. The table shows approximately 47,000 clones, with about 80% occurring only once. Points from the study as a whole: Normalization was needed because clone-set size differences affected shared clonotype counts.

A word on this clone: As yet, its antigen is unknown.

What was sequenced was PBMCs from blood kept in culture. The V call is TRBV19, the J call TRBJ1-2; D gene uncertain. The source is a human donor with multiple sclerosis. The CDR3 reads CASSIVPPLGYTF. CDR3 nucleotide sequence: TGTGCCAGTAGTATAGTCCCCCCCCTCGGCTACACCTTC.